This TCR beta chain came from a study of blood T cell repertoires in COVID-19. This CDR3 contains 15 residues. Germline loops: CDR1 MDHEN, CDR2 SYDVKM. The junction had 6 bases not matched to a gene; V was cut back by 5 bases and J by 3 bases. The table came from immunoSEQ multiplex PCR; TCRdb's copy has only in-frame clones and leaves some out. The table records 140,000 or so clones, about four fifths of them present only once. The sequence was collected from a woman aged 70 to 79 with COVID-19, enrolled during active disease. The chain employs TRBV28 and TRBJ1-1; 10 bases line up with TRBD1. Sequencing input: peripheral blood. The CDR3 DNA sequence: TGTGCCAGCAGTCCGGGGACAGGGGTCCACACTGAAGCTTTCTTT. This encodes CASSPGTGVHTEAFF.